This T cell receptor beta chain was documented in a study of beta chain features in type 1 diabetes. Findings and caveats of the study: Type 1 diabetes patients had TCRB CDR3s that were shorter (moderately but significantly so) in all four CD4+ subsets.

This clone was seen a handful of times. The antigen remains unidentified. The V end was cut by 5 bases, the J end by 0 bases, with 11 bases between. This CDR3 has 14 amino acids. Looked up from germline, CDR1 is SGHTS and CDR2 is YDEGEE. Isolated RNA was reverse transcribed in full, so expressed TCRB transcripts were sequenced. Some clones are missing from TCRdb's copy, which holds only in-frame ones; the method was immunoSEQ multiplex PCR. The sample lists approximately 14,000 clones, roughly 67% occurring once. This clonotype was sampled from a woman under 30 with type 1 diabetes. The chain combines TRBV5-8 with TRBJ1-1; D gene uncertain. The sample was stem cell memory CD4+ T cells from blood. The CDR3 sequence: CASSSGRMNTEAFF. The CDR3 DNA reads as TGTGCCAGCAGTTCGGGGAGGATGAACACTGAAGCTTTCTTT.